This T cell receptor (beta chain) was retrieved from a study of T cells after yellow fever vaccination. The study made its TCR cDNA through 5'RACE template switching. That step introduced a universal primer site along with UMIs. TCRdb independently ran MiXCR on the 5' RACE reads; one entry per CDR3 protein. The sample lists 200,000 to 300,000 distinct CDR3 sequences; approximately 3.8% were seen once. Losses at the gene ends were 4 bases for V and 3 bases for J; bases not matched to a gene: 8. This CDR3 comprises 15 residues. CDR1 SGHRS and CDR2 YFSETQ come from the germline V gene. This clonotype has at least ten counts.

The source of this sequence is a young man who received the YFV17D yellow fever vaccine. The source material was PBMCs, sampled 15 days after the yellow fever booster vaccination. This chain connects TRBV5-1 to TRBJ2-5; TRBD2 agrees at 8 bases. For the CDR3, the DNA is TGCGCCAGCAGCGCACAAGGTAGCGGGGAAGAGACCCAGTACTTC. Protein: CASSAQGSGEETQYF.